This T cell receptor beta chain was obtained from a study of shared clonotypes between healthy human individuals. Whole-study results and caveats: Larger estimated richness was generally recorded for naive subsets relative to memory subsets.

Profiling relied on immunoSEQ multiplex PCR, and the TCRdb table lists in-frame clones only, not all of them. Of 650,000 to 700,000 clones detected, roughly 91% appear once; the ten largest clones hold 34%. The germline gives CDR1 SGHTA, CDR2 FQGNSA. The CDR3 runs to 12 residues. V was shortened by 4 bases and J by 7 bases, with 7 bases between the two germline ends. In regard to this clone: Its antigen is not identified.

The origin of this receptor is a man between 18 and 29 years old in good health. Some clones in this sample may be carry-over from other donors' samples. Material: memory CD8+ T cells from PBMCs. Subset specified: CD45RO+ cells pooled with CCR7-negative TemRA cells. The V and J genes are TRBV7-2 and TRBJ2-2; D not resolved. Here the CDR3 reads CASSSIGGELFF. The CDR3 coding sequence is TGTGCCAGCAGCTCCATTGGCGGGGAGCTGTTTTTT.